Detailed here is one T cell receptor beta chain. This entry comes from a study of blood T cell repertoires in COVID-19. As for the study in general: T cells, B-cell-depleted T cells, or PBMCs supplied cDNA or gDNA.

V dropped 5 bases and J dropped 5; count of bases not matched to a gene: 3. Germline lookup yields CDR1 SGHNT and CDR2 YENEEA. The CDR3 covers 15 residues. Under the authors' procedure: For nucleated cells, counts were estimated from reference gene primer amplification. Sequencing was performed with immunoSEQ multiplex PCR; in TCRdb, only in-frame clones are kept and a portion is missing. V and J calls and clone size are given by that table; D and trimming were obtained from the DNA. The sample consists of some 150,000 clones, approximately 80% of them appearing once. The receptor comes from a woman in her forties or fifties with acute or convalescent COVID-19. This rearrangement joins TRBV11-3 to TRBJ2-1, with 13 bases aligning to TRBD2. The sample taken for sequencing was peripheral blood. The CDR3 DNA reads as TGTGCCAGCAGCCCGACTAGCGGGGGGAACAATGAGCAGTTCTTC. It specifies CASSPTSGGNNEQFF. Full variable domain (rest looked up from reference TRBV11-3 and TRBJ2-1): EAGVVQSPRYKIIEKKQPVAFWCNPISGHNTLYWYLQNLGQGPELLIRYENEEAVDDSQLPKDRFSAERLKGVDSTLKIQPAELGDSAVYLCASSPTSGGNNEQFFGPGTRLTVL.